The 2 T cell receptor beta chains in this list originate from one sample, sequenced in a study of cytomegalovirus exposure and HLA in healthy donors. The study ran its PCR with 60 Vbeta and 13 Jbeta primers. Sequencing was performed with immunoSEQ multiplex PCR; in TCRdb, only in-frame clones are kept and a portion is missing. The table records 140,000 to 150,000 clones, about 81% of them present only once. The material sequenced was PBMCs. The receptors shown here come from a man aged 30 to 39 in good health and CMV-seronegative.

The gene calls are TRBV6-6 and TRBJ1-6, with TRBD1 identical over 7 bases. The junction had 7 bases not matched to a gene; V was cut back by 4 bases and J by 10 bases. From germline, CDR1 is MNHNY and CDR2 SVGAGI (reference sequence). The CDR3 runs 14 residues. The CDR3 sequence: CASSWDSSNSPLHF. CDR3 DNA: TGTGCCAGCAGTTGGGACAGTTCCAACTCACCCCTCCACTTT.

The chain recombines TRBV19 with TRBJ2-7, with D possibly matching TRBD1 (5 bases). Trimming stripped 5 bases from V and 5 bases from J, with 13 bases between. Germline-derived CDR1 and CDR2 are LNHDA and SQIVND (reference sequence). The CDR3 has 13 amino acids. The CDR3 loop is CASSPGFSDEQYF. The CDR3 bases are TGTGCCAGTAGTCCAGGGTTTTCGGACGAGCAGTACTTC.